This is a list of T cell receptor beta chains from one sample in a study of cytomegalovirus exposure and HLA in healthy donors. Here immunoSEQ multiplex PCR was the method, and the copy in TCRdb shows in-frame clones only, minus some. The sample records roughly 44,000 clones, approximately 84% being singletons. Input material: PBMCs. These receptor sequences come from a man over 45 in good health and CMV-seronegative. CDR3s include the opening cysteine and the closing phenylalanine or tryptophan. D genes are given only for firm matches. Not all rows give a size; the values are once, few, many and, for expanded clones, a class.

v_call	j_call	d_call	clone_size	cdr3_nt	cdr3_aa
TRBV6-6	TRBJ2-7	.	once	TGTGCCAGCAACCAAGCAGGCGACGAGCAGTACTTC	CASNQAGDEQYF
TRBV7-8	TRBJ2-7	.	.	TGTGCCAGCAGCTCCCCAGCCCGACTCGGCGAGCAGTACTTC	CASSSPARLGEQYF
TRBV10-3	TRBJ2-1	.	.	TGTGCCATCAGAGGCCAGGTTAGAATCAATGAGCAGTTCTTC	CAIRGQVRINEQFF
TRBV5-1	TRBJ2-3	.	.	TGCGCCAGCAGCTTGACTGGGCGAATTACAGATACGCAGTATTTT	CASSLTGRITDTQYF
TRBV7-2	TRBJ1-2	.	.	TGTGCCAGCAGCTTCATGTCCAACTATGGCTACACCTTC	CASSFMSNYGYTF
TRBV28	TRBJ2-7	TRBD1	.	TGTGCCAGCGCAGGGACAGGGGATTACGAGCAGTACTTC	CASAGTGDYEQYF
TRBV19	TRBJ2-7	TRBD2	few	TGTGCCAGTAGTGCTGACGGGGGGTTTAGGTCCTACGAGCAGTACTTC	CASSADGGFRSYEQYF
TRBV2	TRBJ2-1	.	once	TGTGCCAGCAGTGACTCTTCTCGCGGCCTGGACAATGAGCAGTTCTTC	CASSDSSRGLDNEQFF
TRBV4-1	TRBJ2-2	.	.	TGCGCCAGCAGCCCGGGGAGCGGGGAGCTGTTTTTT	CASSPGSGELFF
TRBV4-1	TRBJ1-1	TRBD1	few	TGCGCCAGCAGCCAGGGGGGCTATTTTCGGACAGGGGAGAGAAACACTGAAGCTTTCTTT	CASSQGGYFRTGERNTEAFF
TRBV15	TRBJ1-3	TRBD1	.	TGTGCCACCAGCAGAGTCAGGGGGTCCGGAAACACCATATATTTT	CATSRVRGSGNTIYF
TRBV9	TRBJ2-7	TRBD1	.	TGTGCCAGCAGTCCTCCCGGGACAGAAAACGAGCAGTACTTC	CASSPPGTENEQYF
TRBV7-9	TRBJ2-5	.	.	TGTGCCAGCAGCTTGGATCAGGCGCGCCAAGAGACCCAGTACTTC	CASSLDQARQETQYF
TRBV7-9	TRBJ1-3	.	.	TGTTCCAGCAGCTCCCAGAAACGACTCATCCGTGACACCATATATTTT	CSSSSQKRLIRDTIYF
TRBV7-9	TRBJ2-7	.	.	TGTGCCAGCAGCCGCATGGGAGCCTACGAGCAGTACTTC	CASSRMGAYEQYF
TRBV5-6	TRBJ1-2	.	.	TGTGCCAGCAGCCCGGGGTTAAACGATGGCTACACCTTC	CASSPGLNDGYTF
TRBV2	TRBJ1-1	.	once	TGTGCCAGCGGGAGGGGATTCGACACTGAAGCTTTCTTT	CASGRGFDTEAFF
TRBV10-3	TRBJ2-5	.	.	TGTGCCATCAGTGAGACCTCGGGGGTTCGCCAAGAGACCCAGTACTTC	CAISETSGVRQETQYF
TRBV19	TRBJ1-5	TRBD1	.	TGTGCCAGTAGTATCTTATCAGGGGGCGCCGGCAATCAGCCCCAGCATTTT	CASSILSGGAGNQPQHF
TRBV5-6	TRBJ2-1	TRBD1	.	TGTGCCAGCAACCGTCCGGGACAGGGTCTCTACAATGAGCAGTTCTTC	CASNRPGQGLYNEQFF
TRBV6-5	TRBJ1-2	.	.	TGTGCCAGCAGTCACAGGGACGGCTACACCTTC	CASSHRDGYTF
TRBV11-2	TRBJ1-1	.	.	TGTGCCAGCAGCTTCATCGGGAACACTGAAGCTTTCTTT	CASSFIGNTEAFF
TRBV7-2	TRBJ1-1	.	.	TGTGCCAGCAGCTCGGACAGCCGGGGGGAAACTGAAGCTTTCTTT	CASSSDSRGETEAFF
TRBV5-4	TRBJ2-4	TRBD2	few	TGTGCCAGCAGCGCGGGACTAGCGGAAAACATTCAGTACTTC	CASSAGLAENIQYF
TRBV30	TRBJ2-6	TRBD1	few	TGTGCCTGGAGTACTCGAGACAGGGGGCGGTCTGGGGCCAACGTCCTGACTTTC	CAWSTRDRGRSGANVLTF
TRBV5-8	TRBJ2-1	TRBD2	.	TGTGCCAGCAGCCCGTCGCCTAGCGGGAGTGGGGTGCAGTTCTTC	CASSPSPSGSGVQFF
TRBV4-3	TRBJ2-7	.	.	TGCGCCAGCAGCCAAGTGGCAGGGGCTTCCTACGAGCAGTACTTC	CASSQVAGASYEQYF
TRBV27	TRBJ2-1	.	.	TGTGCCAGTTACTCCCCCTACAATGAGCAGTTCTTC	CASYSPYNEQFF
TRBV25-1	TRBJ2-2	TRBD2	.	TGTGCCAGCAGTCCGGGACTAGAATTCGTCGGGGAGCTGTTTTTT	CASSPGLEFVGELFF
TRBV7-9	TRBJ2-1	.	.	TGTTCCAGCAGCTTACCGGGGGTCCCGGGTGGAGGTGAGCAGTTCTTC	CSSSLPGVPGGGEQFF
TRBV19	TRBJ2-2	.	.	TGTGCCAGTAGTGCCCCCTGGGCGGGTGAGGCCGGGGAGCTGTTTTTT	CASSAPWAGEAGELFF
TRBV5-4	TRBJ1-6	TRBD1	once	TGTGCCAGCAGCATGACAGGGGGCGATTCACCCCTCCACTTT	CASSMTGGDSPLHF
TRBV28	TRBJ1-2	.	.	TGTGCCAGCAGTTTAAGTATGGGGGCCGGACTCGAGGGGGGCTACACCTTC	CASSLSMGAGLEGGYTF
TRBV27	TRBJ1-2	.	.	TGTGCCAGCAGTCTCGACAGGTCTTATGGCTACACCTTC	CASSLDRSYGYTF
TRBV7-9	TRBJ1-2	TRBD1	.	TGTGCCAGCAGTCTTTCTAGGTCTTGGACAGGGGGAACCTATGGCTACACCTTC	CASSLSRSWTGGTYGYTF
TRBV7-9	TRBJ2-1	.	.	TGTGCCAGCAGCCCCGATTCGAGAGTTTACAATGAGCAGTTCTTC	CASSPDSRVYNEQFF
TRBV5-5	TRBJ1-5	TRBD1	.	TGTGCCAGCAGCTTGGATATTGGGACAGGGTGGTGGACCCAGCATTTT	CASSLDIGTGWWTQHF
TRBV28	TRBJ2-3	TRBD2	.	TGTGCCAGCAGTGGGACTAGCGGGTGGTTTGGAGGGGATACGCAGTATTTT	CASSGTSGWFGGDTQYF
TRBV7-9	TRBJ1-6	TRBD1	.	TGTGCCAGCAGCTCTCCGACAGGGAGTAATTCACCCCTCCACTTT	CASSSPTGSNSPLHF
TRBV2	TRBJ2-7	.	.	TGTGCCAGCACCCAAGGGTTAGCGGCCGAGCAGTACTTC	CASTQGLAAEQYF
TRBV27	TRBJ1-4	.	.	TGTGCCAGCAGTATCACACAGGTCGCAACTAATGAAAAACTGTTTTTT	CASSITQVATNEKLFF
TRBV6-1	TRBJ2-1	.	.	TGTGCCAGCAGTGGGACCCTGACAGGCACCTACAATGAGCAGTTCTTC	CASSGTLTGTYNEQFF
TRBV18	TRBJ2-2	TRBD2	once	TGTGCCAGCTCACCTCGACTAGCGCCGAACACCGGGGAGCTGTTTTTT	CASSPRLAPNTGELFF
TRBV2	TRBJ1-6	.	.	TGTGCCAGCAGTAGATATTCCTATAATTCCCCCCTCCACTTT	CASSRYSYNSPLHF
TRBV28	TRBJ2-7	TRBD2	medium-sized	TGTGCCAGCAGCCCCGCTAGCGGGAGACTCTCTATCGGGCAGTACTTC	CASSPASGRLSIGQYF
TRBV7-9	TRBJ2-7	TRBD1	.	TGTGCCAGCAGCACAACTAGACAGGGGACCTACGAGCAGTACTTC	CASSTTRQGTYEQYF
TRBV6-4	TRBJ2-7	.	.	TGTGCCAGCAGTCGACAGGAGCGTCCCTACGAGCAGTACTTC	CASSRQERPYEQYF
TRBV14	TRBJ1-2	TRBD1	.	TGTGCCAGCAGCCAAGTACAGGGGGCGCGGGACTATGGCTACACCTTC	CASSQVQGARDYGYTF
TRBV30	TRBJ2-3	.	.	TGTGCCTGGAGTGGACACCAAACAGATACGCAGTATTTT	CAWSGHQTDTQYF
TRBV6-4	TRBJ1-2	.	.	TGTGCCAGCAGCCCCGGCGGTACGGTGAGGGGCTACACCTTC	CASSPGGTVRGYTF
TRBV7-3	TRBJ2-3	TRBD2	.	TGTGCCAGCAGCTTAATGGCGGGAGCGGGAGATACGCAGTATTTT	CASSLMAGAGDTQYF
TRBV9	TRBJ2-4	TRBD2	.	TGTGCCAGCAGCGTAGACAGGGGACTAGCGGGGGGAAACATTCAGTACTTC	CASSVDRGLAGGNIQYF
TRBV7-9	TRBJ1-5	.	.	TGTGCCAGCAGCCCTTCGGGTCGGCAGCCCCAGCATTTT	CASSPSGRQPQHF
TRBV7-9	TRBJ1-1	TRBD1	once	TGTTCCAGCAGCCGCCGACAGGGCCTCACTGAAGCTTTCTTT	CSSSRRQGLTEAFF
TRBV6-6	TRBJ2-3	.	.	TGTGCCAGCACCAATCAGGGTGGCACAGATACGCAGTATTTT	CASTNQGGTDTQYF
TRBV4-3	TRBJ2-7	TRBD2	.	TGCGCCAGCAGCCAAGATGCACTAGCGGGGGAAAGCTCCTACGAGCAGTACTTC	CASSQDALAGESSYEQYF
TRBV11-1	TRBJ2-7	TRBD1	.	TGTGCCAGCAGCTCGACAGGGTTCGAGCAGTACTTC	CASSSTGFEQYF
TRBV18	TRBJ1-5	.	.	TGTGCCAGCTCACCCCGGGGTCTTAGCAATCAGCCCCAGCATTTT	CASSPRGLSNQPQHF
TRBV14	TRBJ1-1	.	.	TGTGCCAGCAGCCCAGGGTTCACTGAAGCTTTCTTT	CASSPGFTEAFF
TRBV18	TRBJ1-1	.	.	TGTGCCAGCTCACTCGAGACCAGGGGCGCTTTCTTT	CASSLETRGAFF